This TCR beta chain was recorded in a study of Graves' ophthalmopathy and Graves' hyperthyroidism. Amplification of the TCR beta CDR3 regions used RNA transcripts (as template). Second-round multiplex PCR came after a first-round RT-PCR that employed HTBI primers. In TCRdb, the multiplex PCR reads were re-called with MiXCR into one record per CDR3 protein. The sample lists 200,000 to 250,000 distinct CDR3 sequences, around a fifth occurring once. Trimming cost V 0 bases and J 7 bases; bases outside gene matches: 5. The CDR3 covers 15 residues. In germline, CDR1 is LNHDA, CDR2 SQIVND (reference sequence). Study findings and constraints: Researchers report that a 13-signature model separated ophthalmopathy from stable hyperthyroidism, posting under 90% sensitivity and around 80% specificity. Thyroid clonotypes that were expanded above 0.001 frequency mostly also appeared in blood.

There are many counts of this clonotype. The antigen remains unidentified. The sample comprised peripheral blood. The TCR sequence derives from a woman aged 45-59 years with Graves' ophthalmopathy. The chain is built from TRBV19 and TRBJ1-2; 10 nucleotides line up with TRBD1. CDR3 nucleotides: TGTGCCAGTAGTATAGAAGGGACAGGGGCTAGTGGCTACACCTTC. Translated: CASSIEGTGASGYTF. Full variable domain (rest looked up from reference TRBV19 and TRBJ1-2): DGGITQSPKYLFRKEGQNVTLSCEQNLNHDAMYWYRQDPGQGLRLIYYSQIVNDFQKGDIAEGYSVSREKKESFPLTVTSAQKNPTAFYLCASSIEGTGASGYTFGSGTRLTVV.